This section outlines one TCR beta chain sequence together with its context. Antigen specificity is unknown. The junction differs from germline at one of its ends, possibly a read error. Sequencing was done on patients that had shown CD8+CD57+ cell expansion by flow cytometry. Severe acquired aplastic anemia was present in every patient. The study sampled blood from patients who had received no therapy. The sample is drawn from a study of CD8+CD57+ T cells in acquired aplastic anemia. At the level of the study: Sorted CD4+ and CD8+ cells yielded DNA averaging around 3 ug. Study outcomes and limitations: Controls and patients did not differ significantly in CD8+ Simpson's diversity.

Investigators profiled TCR beta VDJ and CDR3 from genomic DNA template. A single record per CDR3 protein comes from TCRdb applying MiXCR to the reads. Here the sample spans more than 150,000 distinct CDR3 sequences, 48% being singletons. Germline CDR1 and CDR2: DFQATT and SNEGSKA (reference sequence). CDR3 length: 14 amino acids. Sequencing was carried out using sorted CD4+, CD8+, or CD8+CD57+ T cells (not recorded which) from PBMCs. The chain combines TRBV20-1 with TRBJ2-5, with D possibly being TRBD1 or TRBD2 (6 bases each). The sequence came from a human donor with aplastic anemia. The CDR3, as DNA: TGCAATGCTAGGAGGGGGGACGGGCAAGAGACCCAGTACTTC. It yields the protein CNARRGDGQETQYF.